A selection of T cell receptor beta chains follows, all from one sample in a study of shared clonotypes between healthy human individuals. Method: immunoSEQ multiplex PCR; TCRdb's copy keeps in-frame clones and lacks some. The table has approximately 320,000 clones, around 67% seen once; the top ten hold 10%. The source material was memory CD4+ T cells sorted from blood. These receptor sequences come from a man aged 30 to 39 in good health. The CDR3 runs from the conserved cysteine through the conserved F or W. The order of the fields is clone size, D gene, V gene, J gene, CDR3 DNA, CDR3 protein. D genes are given only for firm matches. Size values are once, few and many counts, or a class for expanded clones, and some rows have none.

.	.	TRBV29-1	TRBJ1-5	TGCAGCGTAGCAGAAACGGGTAGCAATCAGCCCCAGCATTTT	CSVAETGSNQPQHF
.	TRBD2	TRBV12-5	TRBJ2-3	TGTGCTAGTGGTTTCTTAGCGGGAGGGGTGAGACATAGCACAGATACGCAGTATTTT	CASGFLAGGVRHSTDTQYF
.	.	TRBV18	TRBJ2-3	TGTGCCAGCTCAGACCAACCGGCAGATACGCAGTATTTT	CASSDQPADTQYF
.	.	TRBV4-2	TRBJ2-7	TGTGCCAGCAGCCAAGGCTCGCAGCTAGCGACAGACTACGAGCAGTACTTC	CASSQGSQLATDYEQYF
.	TRBD2	TRBV15	TRBJ2-2	TGTGCCACCAGCAGAGGCCTAGCGGGAAATTATGCCGGGGAGCTGTTTTTT	CATSRGLAGNYAGELFF
.	.	TRBV7-2	TRBJ1-2	TGTGCCAGCACCCAGCGTGGGACTGGCTACACCTTC	CASTQRGTGYTF
.	.	TRBV5-1	TRBJ2-7	TGCGCCAGCAGCTTGGCCGCACGGGGTGGCCCAATCGAGCAGTACTTC	CASSLAARGGPIEQYF
.	TRBD1	TRBV15	TRBJ2-7	TGTGCCACCAGCAGAGATCGTAGCGGACAGGGCGAGCAGTACTTC	CATSRDRSGQGEQYF
.	TRBD1	TRBV13	TRBJ2-2	TGTGCCAGCCGTGGACAGGAGAGGGCCGGGGAGCTGTTTTTT	CASRGQERAGELFF
.	.	TRBV28	TRBJ2-2	TGTGCCAGCACCTCGGTGAACACCGGGGAGCTGTTTTTT	CASTSVNTGELFF
.	TRBD2	TRBV11-3	TRBJ2-2	TGTGCCAGCAGCCATAGGGTCGAGACTAGCGGGACCGGGGAGCTGTTTTTT	CASSHRVETSGTGELFF
.	.	TRBV28	TRBJ1-5	TGTGCCAGCAGCCAAGGGACTTTACATCAGCCCCAGCATTTT	CASSQGTLHQPQHF
.	.	TRBV9	TRBJ1-1	TGTGCCAGCAGCGTAGATTATAGAGCGAACACTGAAGCTTTCTTT	CASSVDYRANTEAFF
.	TRBD1	TRBV18	TRBJ1-1	TGTGCCAGCTCACGATCCAAGGCAGGGGGAAACACTGAAGCTTTCTTT	CASSRSKAGGNTEAFF
.	TRBD2	TRBV11-2	TRBJ2-2	TGCGCCTCGGGGGGGTACACCGGGGAGCTGTTTTTT	CASGGYTGELFF
.	TRBD1	TRBV9	TRBJ2-5	TGTGCCAGCAGCCCTCACCTAGGACAGGGGCAAGAGACCCAGTACTTC	CASSPHLGQGQETQYF
.	.	TRBV28	TRBJ1-4	TGTGCCAGCATGACCGCAACTAATGAAAAACTGTTTTTT	CASMTATNEKLFF
many	.	TRBV19	TRBJ1-1	TGTGCCAGTAGTCAGCTGGTGAACACTGAAGCTTTCTTT	CASSQLVNTEAFF
.	.	TRBV6-1	TRBJ1-3	TGTGCCAGCAGTGAAAAGCCCCGAGGCTCTGGAAGCACCATATATTTT	CASSEKPRGSGSTIYF
few	.	TRBV7-8	TRBJ2-7	TGTGCCAGCAGCTTAGCGTTTGGTCTTGGTTCGGGGGCTGAGGACGAGCAGTACTTC	CASSLAFGLGSGAEDEQYF
few	TRBD1	TRBV7-6	TRBJ2-7	TGTGCCAGCAGTTCAGCCGGGACAGGTCCCTACGAGCAGTACTTC	CASSSAGTGPYEQYF
.	.	TRBV7-8	TRBJ2-5	TGTGCCAGCAGCCGGAAGCAGGGAGAGACCCAGTACTTC	CASSRKQGETQYF
many	.	TRBV2	TRBJ2-3	TGTGCCAGCAAGACTAGGACAGATACGCAGTATTTT	CASKTRTDTQYF
once	.	TRBV18	TRBJ2-5	TGTGCCAGCTCTCGTGAACTAGGATCTGGAGAGACCCAGTACTTC	CASSRELGSGETQYF
.	.	TRBV7-8	TRBJ2-5	TGTGCCAGCAGCTTAGGTGGGGCAGGGAGAGAGACCCAGTACTTC	CASSLGGAGRETQYF
.	.	TRBV7-2	TRBJ1-3	TGTGCCAGCAGCCAACAGTTCTCTGGAAACACCATATATTTT	CASSQQFSGNTIYF
.	.	TRBV6-6	TRBJ2-1	TGTGCCAGCAGTTACCAAGACGCAAATGAGCAGTTCTTC	CASSYQDANEQFF
.	TRBD2	TRBV13	TRBJ2-2	TGTGCCAGCAGCTTAATAGCGGGACCCGGGGAGCTGTTTTTT	CASSLIAGPGELFF
.	TRBD2	TRBV18	TRBJ2-1	TGTGCCAGCTCACCAGGGACTAGCAGTAACAATGAGCAGTTCTTC	CASSPGTSSNNEQFF
.	.	TRBV4-3	TRBJ2-2	TGCGCCAGCAGTCATCCAGGGGCGAGGACCGGGGAGCTGTTTTTT	CASSHPGARTGELFF
.	.	TRBV6-5	TRBJ2-7	TGTGCCAGCAGTTACACATCCGGGACACCCTCCTACGAGCAGTACTTC	CASSYTSGTPSYEQYF